The 24 T cell receptor beta chains given below trace back to one sample, sequenced in a study of response to subunit inactivated influenza vaccine. TCRdb passed the RT-PCR reads through MiXCR, listing each CDR3 protein once. The sample lists 600,000 to 700,000 distinct CDR3 sequences, around 15% occurring once. The sequenced sample was PBMCs from blood, obtained around two weeks before vaccination. The receptor set was obtained from a man in his forties or fifties who received an inactivated influenza vaccine.

The gene calls are TRBV7-3 and TRBJ1-1; 7 positions match TRBD1. Per germline, CDR1 SGHTA and CDR2 FQGTGA. The ends lost 6 bases at V and 4 bases at J; junction bases unmatched: 11. The CDR3 is 15 amino acids. This CDR3 reads CASSYQQGSFTEAFF. CDR3 in DNA: TGTGCCAGCAGTTATCAACAGGGGTCGTTCACTGAAGCTTTCTTT. The variable domain in full, completed from reference TRBV7-3 and TRBJ1-1, reads GAGVSQTPSNKVTEKGKYVELRCDPISGHTALYWYRQSLGQGPEFLIYFQGTGAADDSGLPNDRFFAVRPEGSVSTLKIQRTERGDSAVYLCASSYQQGSFTEAFFGQGTRLTVV.

Points on this clonotype: The junction departs from the called germline gene at one end, perhaps through a read error. V gene TRBV20-1 combines with J gene TRBJ2-1; D is unresolved. CDR3 length: 12 amino acids. The germline V gene encodes CDR1 DFQATT and CDR2 SNEGSKA (reference sequence). CDR3 sequence: CSARDLWLEHFF. The DNA for the CDR3 is TGCAGTGCTAGAGATCTTTGGTTGGAGCATTTCTTC.

This clonotype was counted between two and nine times. This sequence joins TRBV7-9 and TRBJ2-3; tentatively, D is TRBD2 (6 bases). The germline V gene encodes CDR1 SEHNR and CDR2 FQNEAQ (reference sequence). The CDR3 totals 16 residues. Trimming left V 4 bases short and J 2 bases short, with 16 bases between. The chain's CDR3 is CASSSLRRAPTDTQYF. DNA of the CDR3: TGTGCCAGCAGCTCCTTAAGGAGGGCCCCCACAGATACGCAGTATTTT.

This clonotype has only a few counts. This chain connects TRBV5-1 to TRBJ2-1, with TRBD1 matching 9 bases. The CDR3 length is 14 residues. Germline trimming cut 0 bases from V and 8 bases from J; bases unmatched to any gene: 3. Germline CDR1 is SGHRS and CDR2 is YFSETQ. This CDR3 reads CASSLVTGGDEQFF. CDR3 nucleotide sequence: TGCGCCAGCAGCTTGGTTACAGGGGGCGATGAGCAGTTCTTC.

The chain combines TRBV7-9 with TRBJ2-7; 9 bases line up with TRBD1. J lost 2 bases, V lost 4 bases, and 6 bases had no gene match. Germline CDR1 SEHNR, CDR2 FQNEAQ (reference sequence). The CDR3 runs 15 residues. The CDR3 is CASSSGTGNPYEQYF. In nucleotides, the CDR3 is TGTGCCAGCAGCTCCGGGACAGGGAACCCCTACGAGCAGTACTTC.

The chain has TRBV4-3 and TRBJ2-3; possibly TRBD1 or TRBD2 for D (5 bases each). The germline V and J ends were trimmed by 3 bases and 7 bases, with 23 bases remaining between them. CDR3 length: 17 residues. Germline CDR1 reads LGHNA; CDR2 reads YSLEER. The CDR3 reads CASSQRYRDGVRNTQYF. DNA for the CDR3: TGCGCCAGCAGCCAGCGCTACCGGGACGGAGTGAGAAATACGCAGTATTTT.

This clonotype was counted at least ten times. The rearrangement links TRBV7-9 to TRBJ2-1; 8 bases align to TRBD1. The V segment lost 2 bases and the J segment 5 bases; nucleotides outside the gene matches: 8. The CDR3 length is 16 residues. Per germline, CDR1 SEHNR and CDR2 FQNEAQ (reference sequence). CDR3 protein: CASSLSRGLTHNEQFF. The CDR3 DNA sequence: TGTGCCAGCAGCTTATCCAGGGGGCTCACCCACAATGAGCAGTTCTTC.

The V call is TRBV5-1, the J call TRBJ1-4; D might be TRBD1 (5 bases). Trimming removed 2 bases from V and 6 bases from J, with 11 bases in between. This CDR3 is 14 amino acids long. Germline V gene sequence: CDR1 SGHRS, CDR2 YFSETQ. This CDR3 reads CASSLGQGHEKLFF. As DNA, the CDR3 is TGCGCCAGCAGCTTAGGTCAGGGTCATGAAAAACTGTTTTTT.

This clonotype was counted only a few times. The chain employs TRBV5-6 and TRBJ2-1; no firm D call. CDR1 and CDR2 from the germline V gene are SGHDT and YYEEEE. V was trimmed by 3 bases and J by 1 base, leaving 8 bases between them. CDR3 size: 14 residues. CDR3 DNA: TGTGCCAGCAGCTCTCGTAATTCCTACAATGAGCAGTTCTTC. Its protein is CASSSRNSYNEQFF.

This clonotype was counted many times. V and J are TRBV5-1 and TRBJ2-4; D is uncertain. Between the trimmed V and J ends, which lost 1 base and 8 bases, there was a span of 13 bases. This CDR3 region has 14 residues. From germline, CDR1 is SGHRS and CDR2 YFSETQ. Here the CDR3 DNA reads TGCGCCAGCAGCTTGATCCAGATAACGGACATTCAGTACTTC. Amino acids: CASSLIQITDIQYF.

This chain links TRBV7-2 with TRBJ2-2; TRBD2 is a possible D gene (5 bases). Trimming stripped 3 bases from V and 1 base from J, with 6 bases between. CDR3 length equals 14 residues. CDR1 and CDR2 from the germline V gene are SGHTA and FQGNSA. The CDR3 region is CASSFAGNTGELFF. The DNA of the CDR3 is TGTGCCAGCAGCTTTGCGGGGAACACCGGGGAGCTGTTTTTT.

The V gene is TRBV5-1, the J gene TRBJ2-7, with 10 positions matching TRBD2. The ends lost 0 bases at V and 9 bases at J; junction bases unmatched: 12. CDR1 is SGHRS and CDR2 is YFSETQ in the germline V gene. The CDR3 contains 16 residues. The DNA for the CDR3 is TGCGCCAGCAGCTTGGGGACTAGCGGTAACCTCGGGGGGCAGTACTTC. Residues: CASSLGTSGNLGGQYF.

About this clonotype itself: The junction does not match germline at one end; this may be a read error. V gene TRBV11-2 combines with J gene TRBJ2-5; 9 bases are a match to TRBD2. This CDR3 is 15 amino acids long. Germline CDR1 and CDR2: SGHAT and FQNNGV. The CDR3 nucleotides are TGTGCCAGCAGCTTAGAAGCGGGGGGCCAACAGACCCAGTACTTC. This gives the protein CASSLEAGGQQTQYF.

V gene TRBV12-3 or TRBV12-4 combines with J gene TRBJ2-1; 7 bases are a match to TRBD1. V was clipped by 7 bases and J by 8 bases; unmatched bases: 5. CDR3 length: 12 amino acids. CDR3 DNA sequence: TGTGCCAGCATTAGACAGGGCCATGAGCAGTTCTTC. This gives the protein CASIRQGHEQFF.

This clonotype came up a few times. The chain joins TRBV12-3 or TRBV12-4 to TRBJ2-1; D unclear. The CDR3 contains 15 residues. Trimming took 2 bases from V and 0 from J, leaving 8 bases between them. The CDR3 nucleotides read TGTGCCAGCAGTTTACAACTCCCCTCCTACAATGAGCAGTTCTTC. It is translated as CASSLQLPSYNEQFF.

This clonotype appeared a few times. CDR3 protein: CASSAVAGGLYEQYF. Here the CDR3 DNA reads TGTGCCAGCAGTGCTGTAGCGGGAGGGCTCTACGAGCAGTACTTC. The chain is built from TRBV28 and TRBJ2-7, with 11 nucleotides matching TRBD2. CDR1 and CDR2 (germline): MDHEN, SYDVKM. This CDR3 has 15 amino acids. Trimming removed 5 bases from V and 3 bases from J; junction bases left unmatched: 6.

The gene calls are TRBV6-2 or TRBV6-3 and TRBJ2-1, with 12 bases that match TRBD2. Germline CDR1 and CDR2: MNHEY and SVGEGT. This CDR3 comprises 15 residues. The J segment lost 6 bases and the V segment lost 6 bases, leaving 6 bases of the junction unmatched. Here the CDR3 reads CASSHGLAGLNEQFF. In DNA, the CDR3 is TGTGCCAGCAGCCATGGACTAGCGGGGCTCAATGAGCAGTTCTTC.

This clonotype has just a few counts. The V gene is TRBV7-2, the J gene TRBJ2-5, with D possibly being TRBD2 (6 bases). Germline CDR1 SGHTA, CDR2 FQGNSA. CDR3 size: 14 residues. V was clipped by 5 bases and J by 5 bases, with 15 bases between them. CDR3 sequence: CASSQDYSVETQYF. In DNA form, the CDR3 reads TGTGCCAGCAGCCAGGACTATTCCGTCGAGACCCAGTACTTC.

The chain joins TRBV10-2 to TRBJ1-2, with 10 bases that match TRBD1. Germline assignment: CDR1 WSHSY and CDR2 SAAADI. The CDR3 covers 11 residues. The V gene end was trimmed by 8 bases and the J gene end by 7 bases; junction bases not matched to a gene: 1. This CDR3 is CASGQGGGYTF. As DNA, the CDR3 is TGCGCCAGCGGACAGGGGGGTGGCTACACCTTC.

This chain connects TRBV6-1 to TRBJ1-2; 7 nucleotides agree with TRBD1. Germline assignment: CDR1 MNHNS and CDR2 SASEGT. This CDR3 is 15 amino acids long. The trim removed 2 bases at V and 4 bases at J, leaving 7 bases unmatched. As DNA, the CDR3 is TGTGCCAGCAGTGAAATGACAGGGCCACGCTATGGCTACACCTTC. Protein sequence: CASSEMTGPRYGYTF.

This clonotype was counted at least ten times. The rearrangement joins TRBV6-1 to TRBJ2-3; the match to TRBD2 covers 7 bases. Germline V gene data show CDR1 as MNHNS and CDR2 as SASEGT. The CDR3 loop spans 13 amino acids. Losses at the gene ends were 8 bases for V and 0 bases for J; bases not matched to a gene: 2. In nucleotides, the CDR3 is TGTGCCAGCCGAGCGGGGAGCACAGATACGCAGTATTTT. Translated, it gives CASRAGSTDTQYF.

The chain uses TRBV6-5 and TRBJ1-5; no clear D gene. Per the germline V gene, CDR1 is MNHEY and CDR2 is SVGAGI. This CDR3 comprises 15 residues. The ends were cut back, 0 bases at V and 2 bases at J, with 8 bases in the middle. The CDR3 DNA reads TGTGCCAGCAGTTACTCAGGGTCGGGCAATCAGCCCCAGCATTTT. Encoded protein: CASSYSGSGNQPQHF.

This chain uses TRBV7-8 with TRBJ2-1; 8 bases align to TRBD2. V was clipped by 4 bases and J by 6 bases; unmatched bases: 11. Germline V lookup: CDR1 SGHVS, CDR2 FQNEAQ. The CDR3 extends over 16 amino acids. The CDR3 DNA reads TGTGCCAGCAGCTCCCGAAGACTAGCGAGCCCCAATGAGCAGTTCTTC. Protein product: CASSSRRLASPNEQFF.

This clonotype was observed a few times. The chain is built from TRBV6-2 or TRBV6-3 and TRBJ2-7; no definite D call. The V end lost 4 bases, the J end lost 3 bases, and 10 bases lay between the germline ends. CDR1 is MNHEY and CDR2 is SVGEGT in the germline V gene. This CDR3 is built from 13 residues. CDR3 residues: CASSSFPGYEQYF. The DNA of the CDR3 is TGTGCCAGCAGTTCGTTTCCCGGCTACGAGCAGTACTTC.